This T cell receptor (beta chain) is drawn from a study of blood T cell repertoires in COVID-19. Study background: The United States, Italy and Spain supplied acute and convalescent COVID-19 samples.

TCRdb's table, derived via immunoSEQ multiplex PCR, lists solely in-frame clones and lacks some. The sample lists about 380,000 clones; 85% were seen once. The count of this clone is one. Germline lookup yields CDR1 LGHNT and CDR2 FRNRAP. The CDR3 extends over 22 amino acids. Unmatched junction bases numbered 20, after V lost 0 bases and J lost 1 base. Sequenced: peripheral blood. This chain uses TRBV12-5 with TRBJ1-5; TRBD1 aligns across 8 bases. This clonotype was obtained from a woman under 30 with acute or convalescent COVID-19. As DNA, the CDR3 is TGTGCTAGTGGTTTGGTAGGGACAGGCATAAATCTTCGGGAAATAAGCAATCAGCCCCAGCATTTT. This gives the protein CASGLVGTGINLREISNQPQHF.